Sequencing of this TCR beta chain was carried out in a study of T cell responses to AZD1222 COVID-19 vaccine. The study, taken as a whole, reports: The study identified only six AZD1222 recipients as seropositive at baseline. Donors were mostly white British, more females; clonal diversity possibly underestimated. Repertoires in all cases were sampled only once the peak T cell response had passed. Unmutated variant regions are reportedly targeted by nearly half of spike-specific TCRs.

Data came from immunoSEQ multiplex PCR; TCRdb stores just in-frame clones and leaves some out. The repertoire consists of about 120,000 clones, with around 92% occurring once and the leading ten covering under 9%. Details on this clone: The antigen is not known.

This CDR3 has 17 residues. Trimming removed 0 bases at V and 7 bases at J, with 17 bases between. Germline V gene data show CDR1 as SGHRS and CDR2 as YFSETQ. The rearrangement links TRBV5-1 to TRBJ1-6, with a possible D match to TRBD1 (5 bases). The starting material was peripheral blood, obtained 28 days after the second AZD1222 dose. This receptor was obtained from an adult who received the AZD1222 COVID-19 vaccine. The CDR3 region is CASSLALGRGVNSPLHF. Here the CDR3 DNA reads TGCGCCAGCAGCTTGGCCCTAGGTAGAGGGGTGAATTCACCCCTCCACTTT.